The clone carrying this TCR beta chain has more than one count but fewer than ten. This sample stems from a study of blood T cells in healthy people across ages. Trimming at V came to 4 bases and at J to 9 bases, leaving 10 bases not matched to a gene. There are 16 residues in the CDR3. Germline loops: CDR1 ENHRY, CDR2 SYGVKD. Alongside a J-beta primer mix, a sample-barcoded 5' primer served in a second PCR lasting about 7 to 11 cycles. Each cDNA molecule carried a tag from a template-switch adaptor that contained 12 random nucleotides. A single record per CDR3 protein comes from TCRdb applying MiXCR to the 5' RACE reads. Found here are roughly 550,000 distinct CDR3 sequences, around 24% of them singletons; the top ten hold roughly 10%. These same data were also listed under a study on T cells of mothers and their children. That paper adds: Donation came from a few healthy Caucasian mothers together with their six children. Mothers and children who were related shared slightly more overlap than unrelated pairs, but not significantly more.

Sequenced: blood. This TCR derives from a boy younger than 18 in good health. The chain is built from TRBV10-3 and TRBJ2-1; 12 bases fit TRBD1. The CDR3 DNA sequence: TGTGCCATCAGTGGCCAGTCGGGGACAGGGGGCATTGAGCAGTTCTTC. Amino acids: CAISGQSGTGGIEQFF.